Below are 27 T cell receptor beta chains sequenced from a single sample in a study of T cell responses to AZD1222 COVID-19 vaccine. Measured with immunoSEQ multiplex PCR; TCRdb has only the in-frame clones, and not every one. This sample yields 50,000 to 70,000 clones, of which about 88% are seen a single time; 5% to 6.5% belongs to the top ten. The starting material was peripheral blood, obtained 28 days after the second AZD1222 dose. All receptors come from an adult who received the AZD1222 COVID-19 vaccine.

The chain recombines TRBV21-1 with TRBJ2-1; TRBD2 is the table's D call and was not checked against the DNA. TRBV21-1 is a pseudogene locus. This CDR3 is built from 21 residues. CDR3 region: CASSKKCGTALAGVAYNEQFF. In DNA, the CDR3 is TGTGCCAGCAGCAAAAAGTGCGGGACAGCCCTAGCGGGAGTCGCCTACAATGAGCAGTTCTTC.

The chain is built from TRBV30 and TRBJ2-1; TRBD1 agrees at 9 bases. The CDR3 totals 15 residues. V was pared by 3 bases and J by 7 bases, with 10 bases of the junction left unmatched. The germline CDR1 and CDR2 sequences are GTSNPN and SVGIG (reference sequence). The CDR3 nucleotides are TGTGCCTGGAGACAAACAGGGGGCGCTTGGAATGAGCAGTTCTTC. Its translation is CAWRQTGGAWNEQFF.

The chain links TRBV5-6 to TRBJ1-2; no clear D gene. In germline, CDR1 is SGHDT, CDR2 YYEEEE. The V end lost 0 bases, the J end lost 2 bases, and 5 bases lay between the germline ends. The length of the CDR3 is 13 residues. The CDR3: CASSLDTNYGYTF. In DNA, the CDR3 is TGTGCCAGCAGCTTGGATACCAACTATGGCTACACCTTC.

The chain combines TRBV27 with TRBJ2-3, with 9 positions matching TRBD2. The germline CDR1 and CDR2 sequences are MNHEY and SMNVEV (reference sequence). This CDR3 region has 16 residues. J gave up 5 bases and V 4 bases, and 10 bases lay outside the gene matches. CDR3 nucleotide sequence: TGTGCCAGCAGTTCCCGACTAGCGGTACACAGAGATACGCAGTATTTT. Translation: CASSSRLAVHRDTQYF.

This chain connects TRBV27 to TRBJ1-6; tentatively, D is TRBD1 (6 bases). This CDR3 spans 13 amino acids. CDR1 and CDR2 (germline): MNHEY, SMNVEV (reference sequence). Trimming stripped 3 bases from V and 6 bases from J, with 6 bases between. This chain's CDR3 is CASSFRGNSPLHF. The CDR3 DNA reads TGTGCCAGCAGTTTCAGGGGTAATTCACCCCTCCACTTT.

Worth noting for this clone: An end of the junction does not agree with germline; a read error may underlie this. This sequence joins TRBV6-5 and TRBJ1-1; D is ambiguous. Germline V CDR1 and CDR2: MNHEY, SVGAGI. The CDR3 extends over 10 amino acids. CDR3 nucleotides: TGTGCCAGCAGTTACACAGAAGCTTTCTTT. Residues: CASSYTEAFF.

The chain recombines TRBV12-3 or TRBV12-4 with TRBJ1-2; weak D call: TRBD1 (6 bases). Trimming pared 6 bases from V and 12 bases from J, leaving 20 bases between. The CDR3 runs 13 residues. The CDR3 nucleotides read TGTGCCAGCAGAAATTCCCCGGGACAATCGAACACCTTC. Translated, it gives CASRNSPGQSNTF.

DNA of the CDR3: TGTGCCAGCAGTTTAAAAACAGGGTACGAGCAGTACTTC. This sequence encodes CASSLKTGYEQYF. The rearrangement uses TRBV27 and TRBJ2-7; perhaps TRBD1 as D (6 bases). From germline, CDR1 is MNHEY and CDR2 SMNVEV (reference sequence). Between the trimmed V and J ends, which lost 2 bases and 4 bases, there was a span of 9 bases. This CDR3 is built from 13 residues.

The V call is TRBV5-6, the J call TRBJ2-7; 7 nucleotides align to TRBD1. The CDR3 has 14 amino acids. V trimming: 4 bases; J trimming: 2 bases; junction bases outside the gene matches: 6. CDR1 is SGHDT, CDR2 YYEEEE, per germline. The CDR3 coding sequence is TGTGCCAGCAGCCCAACAGGGGACCCCTACGAGCAGTACTTC. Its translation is CASSPTGDPYEQYF.

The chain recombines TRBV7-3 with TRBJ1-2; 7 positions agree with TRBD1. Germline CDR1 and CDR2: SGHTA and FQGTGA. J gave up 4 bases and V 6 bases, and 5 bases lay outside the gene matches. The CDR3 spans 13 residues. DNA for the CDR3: TGTGCCAGCAGTACAGGGGACGGCTATGGCTACACCTTC. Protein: CASSTGDGYGYTF.

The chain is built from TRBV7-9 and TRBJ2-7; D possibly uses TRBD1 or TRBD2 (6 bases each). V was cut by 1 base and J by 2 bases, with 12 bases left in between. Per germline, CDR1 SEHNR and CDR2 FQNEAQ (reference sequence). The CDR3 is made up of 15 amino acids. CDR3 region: CASSLGGAEAYEQYF. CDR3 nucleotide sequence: TGTGCCAGCAGCTTAGGGGGGGCGGAGGCCTACGAGCAGTACTTC.

The CDR3: CASSLDKANTGELFF. The CDR3 bases are TGTGCCAGCAGCTTAGACAAAGCAAACACCGGGGAGCTGTTTTTT. The chain uses TRBV7-9 and TRBJ2-2, with D unresolved. Trimming took off 1 base at V and 2 bases at J, with 8 bases between the two ends. CDR1 and CDR2 from the germline V gene are SEHNR and FQNEAQ (reference sequence). This CDR3 is 15 amino acids long.

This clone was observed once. CDR3 in DNA: TGTGCCAGCAGTGAAAATGGGGCCAAGGAAGCTTTCTTT. Translation: CASSENGAKEAFF. V gene TRBV6-1 combines with J gene TRBJ1-1, with a tentative D call TRBD1 (5 bases). From germline, CDR1 is MNHNS and CDR2 SASEGT. Trimming left V 2 bases short and J 8 bases short, with 12 bases between. The CDR3 is 13 residues long.

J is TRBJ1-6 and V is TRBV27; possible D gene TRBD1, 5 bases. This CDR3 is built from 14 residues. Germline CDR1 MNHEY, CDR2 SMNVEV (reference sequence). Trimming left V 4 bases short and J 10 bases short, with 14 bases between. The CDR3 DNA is TGTGCCAGCAGTTCGCAGGGTGTATTCTCACCCCTCCACTTT. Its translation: CASSSQGVFSPLHF.

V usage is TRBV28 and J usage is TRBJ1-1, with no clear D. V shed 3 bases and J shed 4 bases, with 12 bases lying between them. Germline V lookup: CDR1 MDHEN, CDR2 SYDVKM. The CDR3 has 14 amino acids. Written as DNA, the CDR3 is TGTGCCAGCAGTTTTTCCGGCGGGAGCACTGAAGCTTTCTTT. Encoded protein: CASSFSGGSTEAFF.

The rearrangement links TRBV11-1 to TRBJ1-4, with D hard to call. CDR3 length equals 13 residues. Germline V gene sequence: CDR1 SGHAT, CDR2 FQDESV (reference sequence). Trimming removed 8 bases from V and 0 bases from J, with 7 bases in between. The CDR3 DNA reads TGTGCCAGCGGGCGCGCAACTAATGAAAAACTGTTTTTT. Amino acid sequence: CASGRATNEKLFF.

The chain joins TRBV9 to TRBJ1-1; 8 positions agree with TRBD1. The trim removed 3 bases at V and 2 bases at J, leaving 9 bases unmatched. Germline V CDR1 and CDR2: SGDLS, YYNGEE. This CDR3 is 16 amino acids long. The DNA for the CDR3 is TGTGCCAGCAGCGCCGGTACAGGGGGGTATAACACTGAAGCTTTCTTT. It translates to CASSAGTGGYNTEAFF.

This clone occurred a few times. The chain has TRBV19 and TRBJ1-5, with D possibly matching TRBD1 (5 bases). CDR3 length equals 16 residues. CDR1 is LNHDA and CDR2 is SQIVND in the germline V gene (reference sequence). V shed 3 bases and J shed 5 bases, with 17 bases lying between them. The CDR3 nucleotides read TGTGCCAGTAGTATGACGGCGCCCCGGGGGGATCAGCCCCAGCATTTT. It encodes CASSMTAPRGDQPQHF.

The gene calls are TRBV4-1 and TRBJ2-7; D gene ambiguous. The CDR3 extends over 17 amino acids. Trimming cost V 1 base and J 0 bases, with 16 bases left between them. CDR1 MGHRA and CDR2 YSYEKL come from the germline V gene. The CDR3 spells CASSQVQARTVSYEQYF. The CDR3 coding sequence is TGCGCCAGCAGCCAAGTCCAGGCGAGGACCGTCTCCTACGAGCAGTACTTC.

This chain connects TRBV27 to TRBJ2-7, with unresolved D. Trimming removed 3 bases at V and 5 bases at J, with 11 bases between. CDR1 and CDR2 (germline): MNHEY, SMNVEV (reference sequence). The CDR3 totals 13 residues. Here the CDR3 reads CASSLSGRHEQYF. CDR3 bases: TGTGCCAGCAGTTTGTCAGGTCGTCACGAGCAGTACTTC.

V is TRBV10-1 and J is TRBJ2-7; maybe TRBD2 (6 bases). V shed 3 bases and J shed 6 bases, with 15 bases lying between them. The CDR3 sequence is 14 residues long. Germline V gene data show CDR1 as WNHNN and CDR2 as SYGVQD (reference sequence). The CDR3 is CASSEGGARSEQYF. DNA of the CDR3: TGCGCCAGCAGTGAAGGAGGGGCCCGGAGCGAGCAGTACTTC.

The CDR3 reads CAWSVLPTGLYGYTF. The DNA of the CDR3 is TGTGCCTGGAGTGTACTCCCGACAGGGCTTTATGGCTACACCTTC. This sequence joins TRBV30 and TRBJ1-2; 7 bases are a match to TRBD1. Germline V lookup: CDR1 GTSNPN, CDR2 SVGIG (reference sequence). This CDR3 is built from 15 residues. Unmatched junction bases numbered 9, after V lost 0 bases and J lost 5 bases.

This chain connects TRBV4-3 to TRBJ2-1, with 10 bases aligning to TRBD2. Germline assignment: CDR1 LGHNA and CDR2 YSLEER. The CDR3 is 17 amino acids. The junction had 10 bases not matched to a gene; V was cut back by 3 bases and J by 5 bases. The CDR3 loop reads CASSQALLAGADNEQFF. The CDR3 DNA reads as TGCGCCAGCAGCCAGGCCCTCCTAGCGGGAGCCGACAATGAGCAGTTCTTC.

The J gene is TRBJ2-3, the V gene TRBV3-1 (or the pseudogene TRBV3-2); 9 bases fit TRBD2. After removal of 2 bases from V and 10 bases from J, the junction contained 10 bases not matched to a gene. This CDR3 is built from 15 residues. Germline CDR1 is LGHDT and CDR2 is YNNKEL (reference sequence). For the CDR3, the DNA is TGTGCCAGCAGCCAACTCGGGCGGGGGGGGCCGCCGCAGTATTTT. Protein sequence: CASSQLGRGGPPQYF.

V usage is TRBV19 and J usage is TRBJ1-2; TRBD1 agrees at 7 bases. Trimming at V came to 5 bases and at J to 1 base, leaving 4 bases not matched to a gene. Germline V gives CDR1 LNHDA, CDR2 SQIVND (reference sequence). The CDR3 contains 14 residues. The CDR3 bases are TGTGCCAGTAGTTCGGGACAGAGTAACTATGGCTACACCTTC. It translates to CASSSGQSNYGYTF.

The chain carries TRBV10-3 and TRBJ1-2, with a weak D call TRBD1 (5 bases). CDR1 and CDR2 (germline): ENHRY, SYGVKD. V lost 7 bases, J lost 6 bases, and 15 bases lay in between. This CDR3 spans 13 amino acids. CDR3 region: CAIKGNTNDGYTF. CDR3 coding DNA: TGTGCCATCAAGGGGAATACGAATGATGGCTACACCTTC.

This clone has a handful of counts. CDR3 nucleotide sequence: TGTGCCAGCAGTTTATCGCGGCTAGCTTACGAGCAGTACTTC. It translates to CASSLSRLAYEQYF. The chain has TRBV27 and TRBJ2-7, with D perhaps TRBD2 (5 bases). Trimming cost V 0 bases and J 4 bases, with 10 bases left between them. CDR1 is MNHEY and CDR2 is SMNVEV in the germline V gene (reference sequence). This CDR3 contains 14 residues.